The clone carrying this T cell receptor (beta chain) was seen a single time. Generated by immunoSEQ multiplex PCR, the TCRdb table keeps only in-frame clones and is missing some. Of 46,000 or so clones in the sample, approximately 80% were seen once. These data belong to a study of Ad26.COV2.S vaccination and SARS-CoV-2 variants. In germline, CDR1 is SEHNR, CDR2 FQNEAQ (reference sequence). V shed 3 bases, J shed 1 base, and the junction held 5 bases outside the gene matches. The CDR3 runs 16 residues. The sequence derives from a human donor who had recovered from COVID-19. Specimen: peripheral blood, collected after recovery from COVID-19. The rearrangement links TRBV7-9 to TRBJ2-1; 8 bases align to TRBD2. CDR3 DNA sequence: TGTGCCAGCAGCTTTGCGGGAGGCCCTTCCTACAATGAGCAGTTCTTC. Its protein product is CASSFAGGPSYNEQFF.